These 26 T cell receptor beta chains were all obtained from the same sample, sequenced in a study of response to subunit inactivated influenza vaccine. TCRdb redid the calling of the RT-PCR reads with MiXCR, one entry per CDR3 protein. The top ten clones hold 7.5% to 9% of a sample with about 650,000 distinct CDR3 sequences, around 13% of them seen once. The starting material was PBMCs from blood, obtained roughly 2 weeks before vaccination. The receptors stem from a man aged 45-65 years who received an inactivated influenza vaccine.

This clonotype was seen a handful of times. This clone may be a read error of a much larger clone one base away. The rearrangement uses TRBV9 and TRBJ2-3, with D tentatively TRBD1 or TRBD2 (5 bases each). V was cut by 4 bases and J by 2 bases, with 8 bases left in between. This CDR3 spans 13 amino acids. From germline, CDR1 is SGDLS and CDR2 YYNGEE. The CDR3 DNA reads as TGTGCCAGCAGCATGGGGGTCACAGATACGCAGTATTTT. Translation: CASSMGVTDTQYF.

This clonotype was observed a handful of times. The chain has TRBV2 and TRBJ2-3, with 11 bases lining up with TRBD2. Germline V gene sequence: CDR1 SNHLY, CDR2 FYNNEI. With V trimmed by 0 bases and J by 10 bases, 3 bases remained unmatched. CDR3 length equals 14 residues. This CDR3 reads CASSEATSGGSQYF. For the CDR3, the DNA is TGTGCCAGCAGTGAAGCCACTAGCGGGGGTTCGCAGTATTTT.

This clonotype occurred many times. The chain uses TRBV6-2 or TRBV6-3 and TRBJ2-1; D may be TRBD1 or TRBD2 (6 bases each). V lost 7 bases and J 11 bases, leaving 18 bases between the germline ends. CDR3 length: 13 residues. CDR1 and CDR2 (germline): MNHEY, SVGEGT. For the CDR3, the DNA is TGTGCCAGCACCGGTCCCGGGGGCGGACAGCAGTTCTTC. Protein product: CASTGPGGGQQFF.

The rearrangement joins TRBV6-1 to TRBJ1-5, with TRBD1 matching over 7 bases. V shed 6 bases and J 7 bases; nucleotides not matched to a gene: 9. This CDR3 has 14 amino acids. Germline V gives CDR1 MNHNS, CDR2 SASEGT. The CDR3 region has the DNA TGTGCCAGCAGCACCGGGACAGCCGTCCAGCCCCAGCATTTT. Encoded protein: CASSTGTAVQPQHF.

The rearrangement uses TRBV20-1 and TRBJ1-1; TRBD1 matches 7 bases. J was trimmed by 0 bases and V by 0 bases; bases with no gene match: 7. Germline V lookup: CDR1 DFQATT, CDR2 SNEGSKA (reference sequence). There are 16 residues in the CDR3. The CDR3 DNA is TGCAGTGCTAGAGATGAGGGGGCGCGGCTGAACACTGAAGCTTTCTTT. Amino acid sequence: CSARDEGARLNTEAFF.

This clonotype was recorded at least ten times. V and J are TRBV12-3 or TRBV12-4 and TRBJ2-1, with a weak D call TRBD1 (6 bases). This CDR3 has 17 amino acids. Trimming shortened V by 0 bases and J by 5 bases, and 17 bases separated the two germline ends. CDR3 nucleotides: TGTGCCAGCAGTTTAGCCCCGGGACAAGGGTCGGACAATGAGCAGTTCTTC. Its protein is CASSLAPGQGSDNEQFF.

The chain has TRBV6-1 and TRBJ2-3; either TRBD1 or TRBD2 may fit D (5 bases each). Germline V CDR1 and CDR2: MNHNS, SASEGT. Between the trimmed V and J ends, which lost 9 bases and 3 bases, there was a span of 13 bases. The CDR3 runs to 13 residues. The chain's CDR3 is CASRDARTDTQYF. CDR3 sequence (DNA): TGTGCCAGTCGGGACGCCCGGACAGATACGCAGTATTTT.

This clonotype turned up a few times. As DNA, the CDR3 is TGCAGCGTTGCCCCGGGACAAGGTAGGGTGCAGTACTTC. Its translation is CSVAPGQGRVQYF. V and J are TRBV29-1 and TRBJ2-7; tentative D call: TRBD1 (6 bases). The CDR3 has 13 amino acids. Trimming removed 4 bases at V and 9 bases at J, with 19 bases between. Germline V gene sequence: CDR1 SQVTM, CDR2 ANQGSEA.

The CDR3 DNA reads as TGCAGTATCCAGGGGGATCAAGAGACCCAGTACTTC. Encoded protein: CSIQGDQETQYF. This rearrangement joins TRBV20-1 to TRBJ2-5, with TRBD1 identical over 7 bases. V was clipped by 8 bases and J by 2 bases; unmatched bases: 5. In germline, CDR1 is DFQATT, CDR2 SNEGSKA (reference sequence). The CDR3 consists of 12 residues.

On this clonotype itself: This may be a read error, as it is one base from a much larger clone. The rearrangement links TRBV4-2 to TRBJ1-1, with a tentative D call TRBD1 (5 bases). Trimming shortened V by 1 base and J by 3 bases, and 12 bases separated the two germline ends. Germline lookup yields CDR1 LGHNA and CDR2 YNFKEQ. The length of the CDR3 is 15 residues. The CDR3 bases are TGTGCCAGCAGCCAAGCCGCCCTACAGGACACTGAAGCTTTCTTT. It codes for CASSQAALQDTEAFF.

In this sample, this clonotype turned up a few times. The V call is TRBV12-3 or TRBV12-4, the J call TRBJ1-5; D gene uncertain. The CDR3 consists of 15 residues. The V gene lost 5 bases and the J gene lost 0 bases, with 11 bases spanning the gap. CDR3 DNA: TGTGCCAGCAGTCCTCCCGGCTCTAGCAATCAGCCCCAGCATTTT. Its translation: CASSPPGSSNQPQHF.

CDR3 residues: CASSPLIGETQYF. The CDR3 bases are TGTGCCAGCAGCCCCCTCATCGGAGAGACCCAGTACTTC. This chain joins TRBV3-1 and TRBJ2-5; no clear D gene. The CDR3 consists of 13 residues. V was clipped by 4 bases and J by 4 bases, with 10 bases between them. Germline V CDR1 and CDR2: LGHDT, YNNKEL (reference sequence).

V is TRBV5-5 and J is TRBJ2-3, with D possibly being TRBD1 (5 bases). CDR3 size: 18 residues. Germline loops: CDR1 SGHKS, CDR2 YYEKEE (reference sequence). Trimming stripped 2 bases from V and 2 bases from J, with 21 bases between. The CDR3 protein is CASSFRPGLRQLTDTQYF. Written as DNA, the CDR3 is TGTGCCAGCAGCTTTCGTCCTGGTTTGAGACAGCTCACAGATACGCAGTATTTT.

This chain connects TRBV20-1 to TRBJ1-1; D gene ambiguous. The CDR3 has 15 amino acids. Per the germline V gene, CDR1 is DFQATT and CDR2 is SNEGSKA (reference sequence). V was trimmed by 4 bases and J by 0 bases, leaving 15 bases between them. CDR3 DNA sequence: TGCAGTGCTATAGACCGCCGAAAGCTGAACACTGAAGCTTTCTTT. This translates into CSAIDRRKLNTEAFF.

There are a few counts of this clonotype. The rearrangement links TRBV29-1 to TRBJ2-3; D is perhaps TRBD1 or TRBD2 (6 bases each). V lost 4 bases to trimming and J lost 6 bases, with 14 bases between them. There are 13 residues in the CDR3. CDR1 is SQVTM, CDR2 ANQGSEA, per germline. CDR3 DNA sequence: TGCAGCGTTGGGGGGACGGGGGCCGATACGCAGTATTTT. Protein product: CSVGGTGADTQYF.

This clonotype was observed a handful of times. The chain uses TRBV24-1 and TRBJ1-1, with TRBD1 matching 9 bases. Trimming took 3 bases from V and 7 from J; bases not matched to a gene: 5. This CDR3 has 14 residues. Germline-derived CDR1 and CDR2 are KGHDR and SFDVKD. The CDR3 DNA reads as TGTGCCACCAGTGATGCCGGGACAGGGCGTGAAGCTTTCTTT. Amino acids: CATSDAGTGREAFF.

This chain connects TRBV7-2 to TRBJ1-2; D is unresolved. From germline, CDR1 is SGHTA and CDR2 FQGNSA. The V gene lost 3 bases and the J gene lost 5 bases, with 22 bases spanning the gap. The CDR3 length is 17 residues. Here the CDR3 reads CASSLKFLLSRDYGYTF. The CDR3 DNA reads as TGTGCCAGCAGCTTGAAGTTTTTGTTATCCCGGGATTATGGCTACACCTTC. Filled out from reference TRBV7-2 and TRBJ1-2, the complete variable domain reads GAGVSQSPSNKVTEKGKDVELRCDPISGHTALYWYRQSLGQGLEFLIYFQGNSAPDKSGLPSDRFSAERTGGSVSTLTIQRTQQEDSAVYLCASSLKFLLSRDYGYTFGSGTRLTVV.

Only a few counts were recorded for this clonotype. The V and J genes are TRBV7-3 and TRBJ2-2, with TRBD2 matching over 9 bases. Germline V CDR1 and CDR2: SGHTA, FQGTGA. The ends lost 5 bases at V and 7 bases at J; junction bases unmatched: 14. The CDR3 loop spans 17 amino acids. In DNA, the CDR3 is TGTGCCAGCAGCCCCGAAGGTAGCGGGAGCGTAGGCGGGGAGCTGTTTTTT. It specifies CASSPEGSGSVGGELFF.

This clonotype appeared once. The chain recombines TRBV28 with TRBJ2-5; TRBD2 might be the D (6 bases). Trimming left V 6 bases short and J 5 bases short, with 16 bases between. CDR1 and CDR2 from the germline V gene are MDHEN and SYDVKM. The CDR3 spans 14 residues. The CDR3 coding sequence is TGTGCCAGCAGCCGCTTGTCCAGCGGGGAGACCCAGTACTTC. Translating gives CASSRLSSGETQYF.

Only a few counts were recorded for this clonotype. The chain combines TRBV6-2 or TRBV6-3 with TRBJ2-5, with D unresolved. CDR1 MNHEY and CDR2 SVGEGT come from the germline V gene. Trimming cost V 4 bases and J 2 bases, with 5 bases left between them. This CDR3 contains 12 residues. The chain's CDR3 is CASSWSQETQYF. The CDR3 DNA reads TGTGCCAGCAGTTGGTCACAAGAGACCCAGTACTTC.

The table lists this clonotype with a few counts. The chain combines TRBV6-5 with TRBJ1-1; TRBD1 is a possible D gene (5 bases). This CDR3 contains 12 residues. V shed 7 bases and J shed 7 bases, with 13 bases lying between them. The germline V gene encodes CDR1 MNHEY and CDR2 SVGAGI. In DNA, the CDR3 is TGTGCCAGCATGCAGTCCGGGGGTGAAGCTTTCTTT. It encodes CASMQSGGEAFF.

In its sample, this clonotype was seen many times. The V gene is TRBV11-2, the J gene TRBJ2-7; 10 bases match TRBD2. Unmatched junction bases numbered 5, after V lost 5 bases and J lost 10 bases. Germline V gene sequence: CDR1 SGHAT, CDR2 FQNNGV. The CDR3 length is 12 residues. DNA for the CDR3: TGTGCCAGCAGCATAGCGGGGGGCTTCCAGTACTTC. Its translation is CASSIAGGFQYF.

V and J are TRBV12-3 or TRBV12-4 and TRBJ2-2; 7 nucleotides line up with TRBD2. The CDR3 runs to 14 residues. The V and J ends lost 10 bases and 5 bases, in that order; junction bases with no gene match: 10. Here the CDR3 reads CATQGGAGTGELFF. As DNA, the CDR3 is TGTGCCACCCAGGGAGGGGCCGGGACCGGGGAGCTGTTTTTT.

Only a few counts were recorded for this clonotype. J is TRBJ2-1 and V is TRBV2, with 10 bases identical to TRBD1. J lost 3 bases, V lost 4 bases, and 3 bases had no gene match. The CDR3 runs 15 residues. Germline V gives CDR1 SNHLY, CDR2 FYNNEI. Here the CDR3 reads CASSGDRGGYNEQFF. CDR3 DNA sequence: TGTGCCAGCAGTGGGGACAGGGGTGGCTACAATGAGCAGTTCTTC.

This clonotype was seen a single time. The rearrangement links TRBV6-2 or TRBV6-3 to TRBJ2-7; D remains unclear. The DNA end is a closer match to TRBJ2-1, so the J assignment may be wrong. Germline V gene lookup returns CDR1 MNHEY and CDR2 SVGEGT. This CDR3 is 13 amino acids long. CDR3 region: CASSYSRTYEQFF. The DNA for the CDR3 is TGTGCCAGCAGTTACTCTAGGACCTACGAGCAGTTCTTC.

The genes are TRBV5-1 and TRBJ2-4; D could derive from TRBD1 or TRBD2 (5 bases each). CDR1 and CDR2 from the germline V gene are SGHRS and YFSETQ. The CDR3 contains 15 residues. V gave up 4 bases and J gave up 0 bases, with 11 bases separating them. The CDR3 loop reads CASSLGTAAKNIQYF. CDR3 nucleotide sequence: TGCGCCAGCAGCCTAGGGACGGCAGCCAAAAACATTCAGTACTTC. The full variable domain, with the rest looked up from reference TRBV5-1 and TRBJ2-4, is KAGVTQTPRYLIKTRGQQVTLSCSPISGHRSVSWYQQTPGQGLQFLFEYFSETQRNKGNFPGRFSGRQFSNSRSEMNVSTLELGDSALYLCASSLGTAAKNIQYFGAGTRLSVL.